The rows below give T cell receptor beta chains drawn from one sample of a study of T cell responses to AZD1222 COVID-19 vaccine. The protocol was immunoSEQ multiplex PCR, while the TCRdb copy is restricted to in-frame clones and leaves out a portion. This table has 99,000 or so clones, 80% to 90% appearing once. The sample consisted of peripheral blood, taken on day 0 of AZD1222 vaccination. All receptors come from an adult in good health. Each CDR3 is given with its conserved first and last residue. D genes are given only for firm matches. Part of the rows lack a size; the others show once, few, many or a class for expanded clones.

TRBJ1-2 | medium-sized | TRBV25-1 | - | TGTGCCAGCAGTGACTTCACAGGGAACTATGGCTACACCTTC | CASSDFTGNYGYTF
TRBJ2-2 | - | TRBV28 | - | TGTGCCAGCAGTTTGGCGAGCACCACCGGGGAGCTGTTTTTT | CASSLASTTGELFF
TRBJ1-4 | - | TRBV27 | - | TGTGCCAGCAGCCTATTAGGTGCCGGACTGAAACTGTTTTTT | CASSLLGAGLKLFF
TRBJ1-1 | - | TRBV19 | - | TGTGCCAGTACCAGGGGCTGGGTGGTGAACACTGAAGCTTTCTTT | CASTRGWVVNTEAFF
TRBJ1-5 | - | TRBV4-3 | TRBD1 | TGCGCCAGCAGCCAAGAAGTGCAGGGGGTCTATCAGCCCCAGCATTTT | CASSQEVQGVYQPQHF
TRBJ2-1 | - | TRBV7-2 | - | TGTGCCAGCAGCTTAGACTACAGGAGCTCCTACAATGAGCAGTTCTTC | CASSLDYRSSYNEQFF
TRBJ1-5 | - | TRBV15 | - | TGTGCCACCAGCGCACGACAGGCCTCGGGCAATCAGCCCCAGCATTTT | CATSARQASGNQPQHF
TRBJ2-1 | once | TRBV11-3 | - | TGTGCCAGCAGTTACGGGCTCCGACACGAGCAGTTCTTC | CASSYGLRHEQFF
TRBJ2-7 | - | TRBV6-2/TRBV6-3 | TRBD1 | TGTGCCAGCAGTACCCGCGGGACAGGGAGGAGCGAGCAGTACTTC | CASSTRGTGRSEQYF
TRBJ1-2 | - | TRBV5-1 | - | TGCGCCAGCAGCTCTTCAGGGGTTTACTATGGCTACACCTTC | CASSSSGVYYGYTF
TRBJ1-5 | few | TRBV11-2 | TRBD1 | TGTGCCAGCAGCCAGGGAAGGGGGCGAAGCAATCAGCCCCAGCATTTT | CASSQGRGRSNQPQHF
TRBJ2-5 | - | TRBV28 | TRBD1 | TGTGCCAGCAGCCCGGCAGGGGGTGAAGAGACCCAGTACTTC | CASSPAGGEETQYF
TRBJ1-2 | - | TRBV28 | - | TGTGCCAGCTCGTCTGGGGGCCCTAACTATGGCTACACCTTC | CASSSGGPNYGYTF
TRBJ1-4 | - | TRBV30 | - | TGTGCCTGGAGTGTCCCGTTTGCAACTAATGAAAAACTGTTTTTT | CAWSVPFATNEKLFF
TRBJ1-2 | - | TRBV14 | - | TGTGCCAGCAGCCAAGCAGGCGGCAGGGTGGATGGCTACACCTTC | CASSQAGGRVDGYTF
TRBJ2-5 | - | TRBV11-2 | TRBD1 | TGTGCCAGCAGCTTACAGGGGGCTGTTGTTGGAGAGACCCAGTACTTC | CASSLQGAVVGETQYF
TRBJ1-1 | - | TRBV6-6 | - | TGTGCCAGCAGCCAACAGGGAGTTATCACTGAAGCTTTCTTT | CASSQQGVITEAFF
TRBJ1-6 | - | TRBV12-3/TRBV12-4 | - | TGTGCCAGCAGTTTGGGGCAGAGGTCCCCCCTCCACTTT | CASSLGQRSPLHF
TRBJ1-2 | - | TRBV28 | TRBD1 | TGTGCCAGCGGAGAGGGGGCCGGGGCCTATGGCTACACCTTC | CASGEGAGAYGYTF
TRBJ2-7 | - | TRBV24-1 | - | TGTGCCACCAGTGGAGGGCCCCCCTACGAGCAGTACTTC | CATSGGPPYEQYF